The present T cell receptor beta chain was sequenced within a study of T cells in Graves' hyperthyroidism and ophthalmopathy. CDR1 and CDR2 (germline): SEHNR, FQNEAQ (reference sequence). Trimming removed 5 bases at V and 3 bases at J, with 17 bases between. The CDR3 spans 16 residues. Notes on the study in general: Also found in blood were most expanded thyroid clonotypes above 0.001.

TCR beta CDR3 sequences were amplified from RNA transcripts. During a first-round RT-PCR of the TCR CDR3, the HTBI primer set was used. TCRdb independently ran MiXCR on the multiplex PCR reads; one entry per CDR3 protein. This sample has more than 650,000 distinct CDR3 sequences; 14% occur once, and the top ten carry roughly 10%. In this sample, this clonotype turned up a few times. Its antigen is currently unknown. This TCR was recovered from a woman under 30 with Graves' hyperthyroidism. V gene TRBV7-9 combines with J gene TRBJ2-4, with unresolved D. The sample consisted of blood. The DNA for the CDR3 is TGTGCCAGCAGCCCGAGCTTCAACCTAGGCAAAAACATTCAGTACTTC. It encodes CASSPSFNLGKNIQYF.